These T cell receptor beta chains were read from a single sample in a study of T cells in Graves' hyperthyroidism and ophthalmopathy. TCRdb fed the multiplex PCR reads into MiXCR, producing one record per CDR3 protein. The sample has about 540,000 distinct CDR3 sequences; 46% are singletons. The specimen sequenced was peripheral blood or thyroid tissue (not recorded which). These receptors all stem from a woman under 30 with Graves' hyperthyroidism. CDR3s include the opening cysteine and the closing phenylalanine or tryptophan. D genes are given only for firm matches. The size entry is marked missing in some rows and otherwise reads once, few, many or a size class.

TRBV2,15,TRBD1,many,TRBJ2-2,CASSRDRKNTGELFF,TGTGCCAGCAGTCGGGACAGGAAGAACACCGGGGAGCTGTTTTTT
TRBV2,13,NA,NA,TRBJ1-1,CASKGTGRPEAFF,TGTGCCAGCAAAGGGACCGGGAGGCCTGAAGCTTTCTTT
TRBV6-4,16,TRBD2,many,TRBJ2-2,CASSDSTSGSTGELFF,TGTGCCAGCAGTGACTCGACTAGCGGGAGCACCGGGGAGCTGTTTTTT
TRBV10-2,14,NA,few,TRBJ2-4,CASSELGAKNIQYF,TGCGCCAGCAGTGAGCTGGGAGCCAAAAACATTCAGTACTTC
TRBV7-9,15,TRBD2,NA,TRBJ2-4,CASSQVRTSTNIQYF,TGTGCCAGCAGCCAAGTACGGACTAGCACGAACATTCAGTACTTC
TRBV7-2,14,NA,many,TRBJ2-7,CASSLAGLNYEQYF,TGTGCCAGCAGCTTAGCTGGCTTGAACTACGAGCAGTACTTC
TRBV12-3/TRBV12-4,17,TRBD1,many,TRBJ1-2,CASSPYQGQGGNYGYTF,TGTGCCAGCAGTCCCTACCAGGGACAGGGGGGTAACTATGGCTACACCTTC
TRBV5-6,16,NA,NA,TRBJ2-7,CASSSTSSLIYNEQYF,TGTGCCAGCAGCTCCACGTCTAGTCTTATATACAATGAGCAGTACTTC
TRBV12-3/TRBV12-4,16,NA,NA,TRBJ1-2,CASSSPRGGGSYGYTF,TGTGCCAGCAGTTCCCCAAGGGGGGGAGGGAGCTATGGCTACACCTTC
TRBV29-1,15,TRBD1,many,TRBJ2-2,CSVEPGQGGTGELFF,TGCAGCGTCGAACCGGGACAGGGCGGCACCGGGGAGCTGTTTTTT
TRBV7-2,13,TRBD1,many,TRBJ1-2,CASSFRGHDGYTF,TGTGCCAGCAGCTTCAGGGGGCACGATGGCTACACCTTC
TRBV2,14,TRBD1,NA,TRBJ2-7,CASSDSGGFYEQYF,TGTGCCAGCAGTGATTCAGGGGGCTTCTATGAGCAGTACTTC
TRBV7-2,16,NA,NA,TRBJ2-7,CASSATSGTAPYEQYF,TGTGCCAGCAGCGCGACAAGCGGGACAGCGCCCTACGAGCAGTACTTC
TRBV19,15,TRBD1,NA,TRBJ2-1,CASSLGTGVGNEQFF,TGTGCCAGTAGCCTCGGGACAGGGGTGGGTAATGAGCAGTTCTTC
TRBV2,12,TRBD1,few,TRBJ2-1,CASVPGGNEQFF,TGTGCCAGTGTGCCAGGGGGCAATGAGCAGTTCTTC
TRBV7-3,14,NA,NA,TRBJ2-1,CASSFRGPLNEQFF,TGTGCCAGCAGCTTCAGGGGTCCCCTCAATGAGCAGTTCTTC
TRBV20-1,11,NA,NA,TRBJ1-2,CSAAGRYGYTF,TGCAGTGCTGCAGGGAGATATGGCTACACCTTC
TRBV24-1,14,TRBD2,few,TRBJ2-1,CATSTSGRVGEQFF,TGTGCCACCAGCACTAGCGGGAGGGTAGGAGAGCAGTTCTTC
TRBV12-5,14,TRBD1,many,TRBJ2-7,CASGLGQGVDEQYF,TGTGCTAGTGGTTTAGGACAGGGCGTGGACGAGCAGTACTTC
TRBV30,13,NA,few,TRBJ1-2,CAWSVNSYYGYTF,TGTGCCTGGAGTGTGAACAGCTACTATGGCTACACCTTC
TRBV7-8,15,TRBD1,NA,TRBJ2-7,CASTITGDPSYEQYF,TGTGCCAGCACCATAACAGGGGACCCCTCCTACGAGCAGTACTTC
TRBV29-1,14,TRBD1,once,TRBJ2-5,CSVGKTGHHETQYF,TGCAGCGTTGGGAAGACAGGGCACCACGAGACCCAGTACTTC
TRBV20-1,16,NA,many,TRBJ2-3,CSAGGPRGLTVDTQYF,TGCAGTGCAGGGGGACCGAGAGGTTTGACAGTTGATACGCAGTATTTT
TRBV10-3,16,NA,NA,TRBJ2-5,CAISEGIGEAEETQYF,TGTGCCATCAGTGAAGGCATAGGGGAGGCGGAAGAGACCCAGTACTTC
TRBV7-2,16,TRBD1,NA,TRBJ1-6,CASSPGQGGDNSPLHF,TGTGCCAGCAGCCCGGGACAGGGGGGTGATAATTCACCCCTCCACTTT
TRBV7-2,14,TRBD1,NA,TRBJ1-1,CASSSGTGESEAFF,TGTGCCAGCAGCTCCGGGACAGGGGAATCTGAAGCTTTCTTT
TRBV6-5,16,TRBD2,NA,TRBJ2-7,CASSTLAGGPGYEQYF,TGTGCCAGCAGCACCTTAGCGGGAGGGCCAGGTTACGAGCAGTACTTC
TRBV2,11,TRBD2,NA,TRBJ2-3,CASNRDYTQYF,TGTGCCAGCAACCGGGACTACACGCAGTATTTT
TRBV20-1,15,NA,NA,TRBJ2-7,CSASLGGGVLSEQYF,TGCAGTGCTTCCCTAGGGGGAGGCGTCTTGTCCGAGCAGTACTTC
TRBV14,14,NA,many,TRBJ2-7,CASSQEVGRDSLYF,TGTGCCAGCAGCCAAGAGGTCGGTCGGGATAGTCTGTACTTC
TRBV12-3/TRBV12-4,14,NA,many,TRBJ1-2,CASSGVYRNYGYTF,TGTGCCAGCAGTGGAGTGTACAGGAACTATGGCTACACCTTC
TRBV2,15,TRBD2,few,TRBJ2-5,CASSELASGLETQYF,TGTGCCAGCAGTGAGCTCGCTAGCGGGCTTGAGACCCAGTACTTC
TRBV29-1,14,TRBD1,NA,TRBJ1-2,CSVAGAGGNYGYTF,TGCAGCGTGGCGGGGGCAGGGGGCAACTATGGCTACACCTTC
TRBV20-1,12,TRBD2,NA,TRBJ2-7,CSAWLAGYEQYF,TGCAGCGCCTGGCTAGCGGGATACGAGCAGTACTTC
TRBV9,14,NA,NA,TRBJ1-3,CASSAGESGNTIYF,TGTGCCAGCAGCGCGGGGGAATCGGGAAACACCATATATTTT
TRBV5-1,16,NA,few,TRBJ2-1,CASSLAGTALYNEQFF,TGCGCCAGCAGCTTGGCCGGGACGGCGCTTTACAATGAGCAGTTCTTC
TRBV24-1,14,NA,NA,TRBJ2-5,CAASSRERGETQYF,TGTGCCGCCAGCAGCCGGGAGCGAGGAGAGACCCAGTACTTC
TRBV12-3/TRBV12-4,16,TRBD1,many,TRBJ1-5,CASSQGQGLRNQPQHF,TGTGCCAGCAGTCAGGGACAGGGGTTACGAAATCAGCCCCAGCATTTT
TRBV25-1,14,NA,NA,TRBJ1-2,CASSYQGYSHGYTF,TGTGCCAGCAGTTATCAGGGTTATTCGCATGGCTACACCTTC
TRBV7-6,16,TRBD1,NA,TRBJ1-4,CASSLGYRGRNEKLFF,TGTGCCAGCAGCTTAGGGTACAGGGGGCGGAATGAAAAACTGTTTTTT
TRBV18,15,NA,many,TRBJ1-2,CASSPRQQTNYGYTF,TGTGCCAGCTCACCACGGCAGCAGACAAATTATGGCTACACCTTC
TRBV9,15,TRBD1,many,TRBJ1-1,CASSPRGQLNTEAFF,TGTGCCAGCAGCCCCCGGGGACAGCTGAACACTGAAGCTTTCTTT
TRBV12-3/TRBV12-4,15,TRBD2,many,TRBJ2-7,CASSSQTSGNYEQYF,TGTGCCAGCAGTTCTCAGACTAGCGGGAACTACGAGCAGTACTTC
TRBV20-1,13,TRBD1,many,TRBJ1-3,CSMKGTGRNTIYF,TGCAGTATGAAAGGGACAGGGAGAAACACCATATATTTT
TRBV16,12,NA,few,TRBJ2-1,CASSQEGDEQFF,TGTGCCAGCAGCCAGGAGGGAGATGAGCAGTTCTTC